The rows below give T cell receptor beta chains drawn from one sample of a study of Graves' ophthalmopathy and Graves' hyperthyroidism. TCRdb fed the multiplex PCR reads into MiXCR, producing one record per CDR3 protein. The sample includes 300,000 to 450,000 distinct CDR3 sequences, roughly 15% of them seen just once. The sequencing sample was made of peripheral blood. Source of these receptors: an adult woman with stable Graves' hyperthyroidism. Both conserved end residues are part of each CDR3. D genes are given only for firm matches. The size of a clone is reported for some rows only, either as once, few or many, or as a class for expanded clones.

>NA|TRBV25-1|TRBJ2-2|many
CASRVHGASGELFF
TGTGCCAGCAGGGTCCATGGGGCCTCCGGGGAGCTGTTTTTT
>TRBD2|TRBV6-2/TRBV6-3|TRBJ2-7|many
CASSYFSGRDEQYF
TGTGCCAGCAGTTACTTTAGCGGGAGGGACGAGCAGTACTTC
>NA|TRBV5-1|TRBJ2-1|NA
CASSFLGNAYEQFF
TGCGCCAGCAGCTTCCTGGGCAACGCCTACGAGCAGTTCTTC
>NA|TRBV28|TRBJ2-7|many
CASSFIGGTYEQYF
TGTGCCAGCAGTTTCATAGGGGGGACCTACGAGCAGTACTTC
>NA|TRBV28|TRBJ2-7|many
CASSLSSSGYEQYF
TGTGCCAGCAGTTTGAGCTCCTCGGGGTACGAGCAGTACTTC
>TRBD1|TRBV27|TRBJ2-2|many
CASSWTGSYAGTGELFF
TGTGCCAGCAGTTGGACAGGGTCCTACGCGGGCACCGGGGAGCTGTTTTTT
>NA|TRBV12-5|TRBJ1-3|many
CASGDQLSGNTIYF
TGTGCTAGTGGTGATCAACTCTCTGGAAACACCATATATTTT
>NA|TRBV20-1|TRBJ2-2|few
CSASRAGRNTGELFF
TGCAGTGCTAGTCGGGCAGGGAGGAACACCGGGGAGCTGTTTTTT
>NA|TRBV6-5|TRBJ2-2|NA
CASSYFRGAGELFF
TGTGCCAGCAGTTACTTCAGGGGTGCCGGGGAGCTGTTTTTT
>NA|TRBV18|TRBJ2-5|many
CASSPSRYQETQYF
TGTGCCAGCTCACCATCACGGTACCAAGAGACCCAGTACTTC
>NA|TRBV12-3/TRBV12-4|TRBJ1-5|NA
CASSLQRGNGNQPQHF
TGTGCCAGCAGCTTACAACGGGGGAACGGCAATCAGCCCCAGCATTTT
>NA|TRBV7-9|TRBJ2-7|NA
CASSPQGRNEQYF
TGTGCCAGCAGCCCCCAAGGCCGGAACGAGCAGTACTTC
>TRBD1|TRBV28|TRBJ2-7|many
CASTGTGINEQYF
TGTGCCAGTACCGGGACAGGGATCAACGAGCAGTACTTC
>TRBD2|TRBV6-2/TRBV6-3|TRBJ2-7|many
CASSRGLPAGGPYEQYF
TGTGCCAGCAGCAGGGGTTTACCGGCGGGAGGACCCTACGAGCAGTACTTC
>NA|TRBV7-2|TRBJ2-7|NA
CASSLGQGFAYEQYF
TGTGCCAGCAGCTTAGGTCAGGGCTTTGCATACGAGCAGTACTTC
>TRBD1|TRBV7-2|TRBJ2-7|many
CASSPRTGFSYEQYF
TGTGCCAGCAGCCCCCGGACAGGATTCTCCTACGAGCAGTACTTC
>NA|TRBV7-8|TRBJ2-5|many
CASSLPFGGQTQYF
TGTGCCAGCAGCTTACCGTTTGGCGGCCAGACCCAGTACTTC
>NA|TRBV28|TRBJ1-6|many
CASSLVPPGAVYNSPLHF
TGTGCCAGCAGTTTAGTTCCCCCGGGGGCGGTCTATAATTCACCCCTCCACTTT
>TRBD2|TRBV7-8|TRBJ2-5|NA
CASSERGGAGETQYF
TGTGCCAGCAGCGAGCGGGGGGGGGCCGGTGAGACCCAGTACTTC
>TRBD2|TRBV5-1|TRBJ2-7|many
CASSLGTSGRASEQYF
TGCGCCAGCAGCTTGGGGACTAGCGGGAGGGCAAGCGAGCAGTACTTC
>TRBD2|TRBV28|TRBJ2-7|many
CASSLSRTSGRFEQYF
TGTGCCAGCAGTTTATCCCGGACTAGCGGGAGGTTTGAGCAGTACTTC
>NA|TRBV12-3/TRBV12-4|TRBJ1-2|many
CASTPSGVAGYTF
TGTGCCAGCACCCCCTCCGGTGTTGCTGGCTACACCTTC